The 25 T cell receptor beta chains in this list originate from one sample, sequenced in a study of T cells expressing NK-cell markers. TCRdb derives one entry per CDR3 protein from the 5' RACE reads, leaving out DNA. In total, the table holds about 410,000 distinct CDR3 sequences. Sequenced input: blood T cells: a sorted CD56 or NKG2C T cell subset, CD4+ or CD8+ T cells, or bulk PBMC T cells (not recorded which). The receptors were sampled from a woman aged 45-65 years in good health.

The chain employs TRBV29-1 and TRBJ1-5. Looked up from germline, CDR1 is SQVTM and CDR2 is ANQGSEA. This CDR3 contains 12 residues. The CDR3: CSVQEPYQPQHF.

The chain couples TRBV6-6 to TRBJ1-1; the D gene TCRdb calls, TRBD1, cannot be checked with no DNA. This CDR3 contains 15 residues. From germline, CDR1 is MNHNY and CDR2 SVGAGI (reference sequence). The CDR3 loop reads CACNEEGTRNTEAFF.

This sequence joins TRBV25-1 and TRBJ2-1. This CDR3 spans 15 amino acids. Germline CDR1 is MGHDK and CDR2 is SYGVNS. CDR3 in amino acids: CASSEDGGSYNEQFF. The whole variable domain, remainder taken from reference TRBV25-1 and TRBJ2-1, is EADIYQTPRYLVIGTGKKITLECSQTMGHDKMYWYQQDPGMELHLIHYSYGVNSTEKGDLSSESTVSRIRTEHFPLTLESARPSHTSQYLCASSEDGGSYNEQFFGPGTRLTVL.

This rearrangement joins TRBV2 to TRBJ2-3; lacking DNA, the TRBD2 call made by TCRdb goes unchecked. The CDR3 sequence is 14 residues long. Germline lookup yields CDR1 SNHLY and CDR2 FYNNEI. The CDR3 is CASSRTSGTDTQYF.

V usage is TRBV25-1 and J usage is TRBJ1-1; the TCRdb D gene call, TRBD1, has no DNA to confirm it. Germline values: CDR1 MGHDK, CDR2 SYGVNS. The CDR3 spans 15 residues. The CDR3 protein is CASSGPLGGNTEAFF.

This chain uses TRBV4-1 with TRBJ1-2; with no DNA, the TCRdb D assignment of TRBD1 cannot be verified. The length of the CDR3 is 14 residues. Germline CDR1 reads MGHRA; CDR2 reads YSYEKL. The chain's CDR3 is CASSFSRSSYGYTF.

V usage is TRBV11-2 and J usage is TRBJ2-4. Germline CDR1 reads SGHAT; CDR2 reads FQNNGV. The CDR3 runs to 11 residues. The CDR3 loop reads CASSYGYIQYF.

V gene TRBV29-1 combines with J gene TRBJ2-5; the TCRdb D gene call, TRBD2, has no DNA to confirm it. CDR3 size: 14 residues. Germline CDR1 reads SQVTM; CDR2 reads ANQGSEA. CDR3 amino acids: CSVVLLEGQETQYF.

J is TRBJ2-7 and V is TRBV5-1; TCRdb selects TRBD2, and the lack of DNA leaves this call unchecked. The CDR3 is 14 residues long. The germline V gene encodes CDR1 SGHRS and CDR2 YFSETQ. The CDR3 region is CASSPAGDGYEQYF.

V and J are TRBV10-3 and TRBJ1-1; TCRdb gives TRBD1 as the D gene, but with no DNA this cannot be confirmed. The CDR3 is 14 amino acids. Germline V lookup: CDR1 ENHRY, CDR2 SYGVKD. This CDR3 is CATRARVMNTEAFF.

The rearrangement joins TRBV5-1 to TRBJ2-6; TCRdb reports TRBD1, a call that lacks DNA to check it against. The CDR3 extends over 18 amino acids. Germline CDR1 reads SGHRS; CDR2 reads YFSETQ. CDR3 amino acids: CASSTATGSSSGANVLTF.

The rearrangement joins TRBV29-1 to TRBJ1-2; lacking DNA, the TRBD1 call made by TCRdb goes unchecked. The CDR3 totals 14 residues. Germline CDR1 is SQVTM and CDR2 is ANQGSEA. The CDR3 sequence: CSVEIEGVWDGYTF.

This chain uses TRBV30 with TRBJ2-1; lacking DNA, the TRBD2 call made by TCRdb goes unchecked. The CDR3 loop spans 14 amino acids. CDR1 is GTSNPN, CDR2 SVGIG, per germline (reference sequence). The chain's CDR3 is CASDDGSNENEQFF.

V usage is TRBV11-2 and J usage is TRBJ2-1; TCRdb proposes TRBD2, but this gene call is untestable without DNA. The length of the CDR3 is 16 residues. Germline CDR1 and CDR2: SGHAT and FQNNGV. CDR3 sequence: CASSLNHLASSNEQFF.

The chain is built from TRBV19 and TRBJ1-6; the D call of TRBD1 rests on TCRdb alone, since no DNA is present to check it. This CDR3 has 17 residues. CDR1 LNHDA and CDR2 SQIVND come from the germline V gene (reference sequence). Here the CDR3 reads CASSIANRGVVNSPLHF.

The chain's CDR3 is CATLSHNEQFF. This rearrangement joins TRBV24-1 to TRBJ2-1. CDR3 size: 11 residues. Germline-derived CDR1 and CDR2 are KGHDR and SFDVKD.

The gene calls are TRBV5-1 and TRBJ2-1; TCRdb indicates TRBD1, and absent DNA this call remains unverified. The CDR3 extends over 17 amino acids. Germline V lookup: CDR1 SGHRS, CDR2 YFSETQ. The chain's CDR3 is CASERGSLVYAGNEQFF.

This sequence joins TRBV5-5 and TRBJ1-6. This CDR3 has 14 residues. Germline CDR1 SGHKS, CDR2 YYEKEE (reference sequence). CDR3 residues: CASSPGGLNSPLHF. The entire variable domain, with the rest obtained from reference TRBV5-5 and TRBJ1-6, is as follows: DAGVTQSPTHLIKTRGQQVTLRCSPISGHKSVSWYQQVLGQGPQFIFQYYEKEERGRGNFPDRFSARQFPNYSSELNVNALLLGDSALYLCASSPGGLNSPLHFGNGTRLTVT.

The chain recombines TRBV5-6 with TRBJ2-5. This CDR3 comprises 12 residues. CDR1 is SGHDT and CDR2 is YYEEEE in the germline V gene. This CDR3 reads CASRSRGETQYF.

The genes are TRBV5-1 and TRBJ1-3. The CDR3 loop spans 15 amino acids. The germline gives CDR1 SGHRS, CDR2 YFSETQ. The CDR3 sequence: CASSLEPRSGNTIYF.

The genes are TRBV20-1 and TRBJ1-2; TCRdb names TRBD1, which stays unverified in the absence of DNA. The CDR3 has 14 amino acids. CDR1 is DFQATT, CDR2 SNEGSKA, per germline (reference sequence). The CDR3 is CSAREGGQYYGYTF.

The CDR3 region is CASSLLLDRGRRDTQYF. J is TRBJ2-3 and V is TRBV5-1; with no DNA, the TCRdb D assignment of TRBD1 cannot be verified. The length of the CDR3 is 17 residues. Germline V gives CDR1 SGHRS, CDR2 YFSETQ.

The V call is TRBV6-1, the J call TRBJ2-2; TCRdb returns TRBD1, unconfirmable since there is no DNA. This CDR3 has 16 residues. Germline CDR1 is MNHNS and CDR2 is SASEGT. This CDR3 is CASSEAGQGAGGELFF.

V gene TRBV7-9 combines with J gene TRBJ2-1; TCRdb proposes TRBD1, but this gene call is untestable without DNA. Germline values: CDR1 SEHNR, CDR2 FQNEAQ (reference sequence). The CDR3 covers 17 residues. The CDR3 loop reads CASSRDPRGVSYNEQFF.

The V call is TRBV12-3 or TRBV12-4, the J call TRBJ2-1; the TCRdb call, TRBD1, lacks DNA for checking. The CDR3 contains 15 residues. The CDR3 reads CASSPVEGGVSEQFF.